Detailed here is one TCR beta chain. This receptor's antigen is unknown. Base quality data are lacking; no much larger clone is found one base away. From the germline V gene (reference sequence), CDR1 is GTSNPN and CDR2 is SVGIG. V sheds 0 bases and J sheds 5 bases, leaving 14 bases between their ends. The CDR3 has 15 amino acids, counting the end cysteine and phenylalanine. Only CDR3 DNA remains: 45 bases, in frame from the first base. The sample originates from a study of cytomegalovirus exposure and HLA in healthy donors (dated by TCRdb to about 2017). Notes on the research overall: An earlier analysis of several hundred of the donors reported 276 Gb of sequence data and 117 million unique TCR beta sequences obtained from roughly 180 million T cells. Typing coverage differed by locus: A, B, C, DRB1 and DQB1 were typed in about 629-640 donors, DQA1 in roughly 500, DPA1 in nearly 610, and DPB1 in 450 to 480. A few DR-DQ haplotypes were handled as single units for association and clustering because linkage in the cohort was strong. Among the roughly 400 genotyped donors, around 81% belonged to the genetic ancestry cluster associated with self-reported Caucasian donors. An early release that covered fewer than 750 HLA-typed donors contained about 300 gigabases of sequencing data and 75 million to 100 million unique TCR sequences. The aim of the study was to test whether cataloging public T cell receptors could identify signatures of past pathogen exposure. High-throughput TCR immunosequencing, statistical association of individual TCRs with disease status, and machine learning were combined to predict cytomegalovirus infection status. A later genetic analysis used genome-wide SNP genotypes for about 65% of the 666 donors, treating that subset as a discovery cohort. In the later analysis, no new phenotypic data were used to find candidate immune exposures; instead, reliance was placed on TCR beta sequences and their occurrence across donors. A later analysis re-examined previously published TCR beta repertoires from more than 650 donors and added high-resolution HLA genotyping to investigate patterns of TCR occurrence. The study used immunosequencing to profile the T cell repertoires of more than 650 subjects and linked those repertoires to cytomegalovirus serostatus. Every discovery cohort repertoire had been produced on one sequencing platform. HLA typing covered class I and class II loci at four-digit resolution. In an earlier analysis of a few hundred of the donors, high-throughput TCR beta sequencing was used to judge whether each TCR beta V gene segment behaved as functional or pseudogenic. Across 300 to 500 genotyped donors of the cohort, an average of roughly 230,000 unique TCR beta nucleotide sequences per donor were sequenced, and 15% to 20% of those sequences were non-productive. In addition to the first cohort of approximately 650 subjects, a separate validation cohort of around 110 different subjects was used. Alongside the repertoire data, information on donor age, sex, ethnicity and CMV serostatus was compiled. The study at large found these results: Presence/absence analyses assumed roughly uniform sequencing depth across donors, an assumption that may not hold. In both the original and validation cohorts, the classifier was reported to diagnose cytomegalovirus status with high specificity and sensitivity. A later analysis found that HLA-associated TCR beta chains were more clonally expanded and had lower generation probabilities than equally common non-associated chains. Only TCR beta chains were sequenced in this cohort, and the absence of alpha or paired-chain data limited detectable features. In vitro tests confirmed that a few of the cytomegalovirus-associated TCR beta chains recognize cytomegalovirus antigens. According to a later analysis, parvovirus B19, influenza, CMV and Epstein-Barr virus appeared linked to several top co-occurrence clusters. CMV serostatus was the only immune exposure information available for the cohort. Some IMGT-functional V segments, including TRBV6-2 and TRBV6-3, could not be told apart with the 87-base-pair reads, so those segments were excluded. According to a later genetic analysis, donors in an Asian-associated ancestry cluster had fewer N-insertions in productive TCRs than the approximately 700-donor mean. The authors suggested that the approach could potentially be generalized to other disease states and immunological phenotypes. Strong co-occurrence of HLA alleles, especially DR and DQ, made assigning TCR associations to individual alleles difficult. Because HLA typing was unavailable for some donors at each locus, only the typed subset was used in association tests. In a later analysis, some 17,000 TCR beta sequences were associated with specific HLA alleles at a false discovery rate of 0.05. A total of roughly 160 TCR beta chains were listed by the study as associated with cytomegalovirus. The earlier analysis of about 600 of the donors excluded approximately 17 rarely observed V segments, including chromosome 9 orphons, because counts were too low. Most TCR sequences were seen in very few donors, while some public TCRs were found in many individuals. Linkage disequilibrium might explain the correlated functional status among segregating V segments, but an unknown experimental factor could not be excluded. Most CMV-associated TCR beta chains appeared to be HLA-restricted in a later analysis, and the HLA associations seemed to be driven largely by CMV exposure. According to a later analysis, TCR association rates differed among HLA loci, with DRB1 alleles showing the most associated TCRs and HLA-C alleles showing the fewest. A later genetic analysis associated a missense DCLRE1C variant with V-gene and J-gene trimming of TCR beta chains, and an independent cohort replicated the association. A further reported finding was that TCR beta sequences accurately predicted the HLA-A and HLA-B alleles for most subjects in the first cohort. In an earlier analysis of fewer than 700 of the donors, most TCR beta V segments appeared in productive rearrangements about 87% or about 30% of the time, broadly matching IMGT annotations. A group of highly shared sequence variants was considered likely to be a technical artifact of the sequencing pipeline.

The cohort comprised some 680 healthy bone marrow donors. Cohort members were all nominally healthy when sampled, although unrecorded immune exposures were likely present. The donor tested CMV seronegative, placing the donor among the 350 or so seronegative members of the cohort. A peripheral blood sample was provided by each donor, and peripheral blood mononuclear cells were used for TCR beta sequencing. Genomic DNA extraction from the blood cell samples was performed with the Qiagen DNeasy Blood Extraction Kit. Libraries came from the immunoSEQ multiplex PCR assay. The multiplex PCR relied on a mix of 60 forward primers for TCR Vbeta segments and 13 reverse primers for TCR Jbeta segments. The CDR3 region of rearranged TCR beta genes was amplified from genomic DNA by a multiplex PCR assay. The amplified TCR beta libraries were sequenced on the Illumina HiSeq System as 87-base-pair reads. Per the source publication's procedure: In a later analysis, tens of millions of unique TCR beta chains were counted across the roughly 670 repertoires, and roughly 10 million of these chains were shared by at least two donors. A nearest-neighbor algorithm error-corrected the raw reads and collapsed the reads into unique sequences, merging closely related sequences to remove PCR and sequencing errors. Alignment of CDR3 sequences to IMGT reference sequences was used to assign V, D and J gene segments. Each retained sequence needed at least a six-nucleotide match to both a V gene segment and a J gene segment. A rearrangement counted as productive if the CDR3 had no stop codons and remained in frame with V and J, and every other rearrangement counted as non-productive. Following IMGT convention, CDR3 was defined as the stretch from the second conserved V-encoded cysteine up to the conserved J-encoded phenylalanine. The earlier analysis of 500 to 650 of the donors excluded any sequence lacking an unambiguous match to a single V gene segment. In an earlier analysis of 587 of the donors, V segments were called functional above 56.7% productive rearrangements and were called segregating when the between-donor standard deviation exceeded 5%. A statistical classification framework was developed to diagnose cytomegalovirus status using the catalog of TCR beta chain sequences. V and J gene assignment, in a later analysis, came from comparing TCR nucleotide sequences with IMGT/GENE-DB human TR gene sequences. A later analysis assigned CDR3 sequences and most-parsimonious VDJ recombination scenarios with the TCRdist pipeline. In a later analysis, every TCR beta chain was defined by the combination of its CDR3 amino acid sequence and its V-gene family, and reads without a unique V-gene family were dropped. A later analysis removed several hundred highly shared, low-generation-probability nucleotide sequences to deal with suspected cross-contamination and a sequencing artifact. In a later analysis, a clonal expansion index was calculated for each public chain from normalized within-repertoire ranks of inferred template counts. A later analysis computed generation probabilities with a VDJ recombination model fitted to out-of-frame rearrangements, and checked the results against IGoR. In a later analysis, TCR-TCR, TCR-HLA and TCR-CMV co-occurrence was scored with hypergeometric tests, and a repertoire-size bias correction was applied to TCR pairs. A later analysis estimated false discovery rates by permuting HLA or CMV assignments 20 times. A later analysis grouped co-occurring TCRs with DBSCAN, adding TCRdist sequence similarity when clustering within HLA-allele-positive subsets. For co-occurrence clustering, repertoires with fewer than 30,000 or more than 120,000 public chains were excluded, along with about five repertoires with anomalous nucleotide sharing. Entries here come from immuneACCESS through TCRdb and include only in-frame sequences with V and J called. Some clones fail to appear in such tables; in the studies checked, an unresolved V gene covers under half of the shortfall, and the cause of the remainder is unknown. From that table come the V and J calls and clone size; the DNA was used to work out D and trimming. A total of more than 150,000 clones appear in this sample, over 60% of them only once. The ten top clones hold roughly 1.5% of the sample.

The sequence came from a man aged 18 to 30 in good health and CMV-seronegative. The sequence is built from TRBV30 and TRBJ2-1; matching of 5 bases hints at TRBD1 as the D gene. Sequencing was done on a sample of PBMCs. The CDR3 protein: CAWSVPWGRNNEQFF. The base sequence is TGTGCCTGGAGTGTCCCATGGGGCAGAAACAATGAGCAGTTCTTC.